Each of the 25 T cell receptor beta chains below was sequenced from the same sample in a study of fetal regulatory T cell absence and autoimmunity. TCRdb's table, derived via immunoSEQ multiplex PCR, lists solely in-frame clones and lacks some. The sample lists about 46,000 clones; roughly 80% were seen once. The source material was cord blood. These receptor sequences come from a newborn boy with IPEX syndrome.

This rearrangement joins TRBV30 to TRBJ1-2, with 7 bases fitting TRBD1. The CDR3 contains 13 residues. V lost 0 bases and J lost 4; bases outside the gene matches: 2. CDR1 is GTSNPN and CDR2 is SVGIG in the germline V gene (reference sequence). The CDR3 region is CAWSVDRAYGYTF. As DNA, the CDR3 is TGTGCCTGGAGTGTAGACAGGGCCTATGGCTACACCTTC. The whole variable domain, remainder taken from reference TRBV30 and TRBJ1-2, is SQTIHQWPATLVQPVGSPLSLECTVEGTSNPNLYWYRQAAGRGLQLLFYSVGIGQISSEVPQNLSASRPQDRQFILSSKKLLLSDSGFYLCAWSVDRAYGYTFGSGTRLTVV.

This chain uses TRBV6-5 with TRBJ1-1, with no clear D. Trimming removed 0 bases from V and 1 base from J, with 6 bases in between. Germline CDR1 MNHEY, CDR2 SVGAGI. CDR3 length: 14 residues. The CDR3 coding sequence is TGTGCCAGCAGTTACTCGAGACAGAACACTGAAGCTTTCTTT. It yields the protein CASSYSRQNTEAFF.

The chain uses TRBV6-5 and TRBJ2-1; D gene uncertain. CDR1 MNHEY and CDR2 SVGAGI come from the germline V gene. This CDR3 region has 14 residues. Trimming removed 1 base from V and 5 bases from J, with 9 bases in between. The DNA for the CDR3 is TGTGCCAGCAGTTACTTCCCTCGCGACAATGAGCAGTTCTTC. This codes for CASSYFPRDNEQFF.

The chain links TRBV5-1 to TRBJ2-7; D is unresolved. This CDR3 contains 14 residues. The germline CDR1 and CDR2 sequences are SGHRS and YFSETQ. Trimming stripped 0 bases from V and 0 bases from J, with 7 bases between. The CDR3 DNA follows: TGCGCCAGCAGCTTGGCCGTGGGCTCCTACGAGCAGTACTTC. This codes for CASSLAVGSYEQYF.

The table lists this clone with a few counts. The chain is built from TRBV5-1 and TRBJ2-2, with 11 bases lining up with TRBD2. V trimming: 7 bases; J trimming: 5 bases; junction bases outside the gene matches: 7. Per germline, CDR1 SGHRS and CDR2 YFSETQ. This CDR3 is built from 15 residues. Written as DNA, the CDR3 is TGCGCCAGCTCACTAGCGGGGGATGGAACCGGGGAGCTGTTTTTT. Translated: CASSLAGDGTGELFF.

In DNA form, the CDR3 reads TGTGCCATCAGTGAATTCGGGGACAGGGGAGAGACCCAGTACTTC. Protein product: CAISEFGDRGETQYF. The V gene is TRBV10-3, the J gene TRBJ2-5; 10 nucleotides match TRBD1. The trim removed 3 bases at V and 4 bases at J, leaving 5 bases unmatched. The germline CDR1 and CDR2 sequences are ENHRY and SYGVKD. The CDR3 has 15 amino acids.

This clone has more than one count but fewer than ten. This CDR3 is CASSQDQGDGYTF. The DNA of the CDR3 is TGTGCCAGCAGCCAAGATCAGGGGGATGGCTACACCTTC. The V and J genes are TRBV4-2 and TRBJ1-2; TRBD1 aligns across 7 bases. The trim removed 0 bases at V and 6 bases at J, leaving 1 base unmatched. This CDR3 contains 13 residues. From germline, CDR1 is LGHNA and CDR2 YNFKEQ.

The chain recombines TRBV11-2 with TRBJ2-7; tentatively, D is TRBD1 or TRBD2 (5 bases each). Deletions cut 1 base from V and 7 bases from J, with 11 bases between. This CDR3 region has 13 residues. Germline V gives CDR1 SGHAT, CDR2 FQNNGV. The CDR3, as DNA: TGTGCCAGCAGCTTAGTAGGGACGGGAGAGCAGTACTTC. Residues: CASSLVGTGEQYF.

This sequence joins TRBV13 and TRBJ2-1, with 10 nucleotides matching TRBD2. The length of the CDR3 is 16 residues. Trimming took 3 bases from V and 2 from J; bases not matched to a gene: 4. CDR1 is PRHDT and CDR2 is FYEKMQ in the germline V gene (reference sequence). CDR3 amino acids: CASSFRLAGPYNEQFF. Here the CDR3 DNA reads TGTGCCAGCAGCTTTCGACTAGCGGGTCCCTACAATGAGCAGTTCTTC.

V gene TRBV29-1 combines with J gene TRBJ2-7; D gene unclear. CDR3 length equals 11 residues. Germline V CDR1 and CDR2: SQVTM, ANQGSEA. Between the trimmed V and J ends, which lost 7 bases and 1 base, there was a span of 8 bases. DNA for the CDR3: TGCAGCGCAGGACCTTCCTACGAGCAGTACTTC. This sequence encodes CSAGPSYEQYF.

This clone occurred a few times. The chain recombines TRBV12-5 with TRBJ2-3; unclear D gene. Germline assignment: CDR1 LGHNT and CDR2 FRNRAP. Trimming stripped 1 base from V and 0 bases from J, with 5 bases between. The CDR3 loop spans 14 amino acids. The CDR3 bases are TGTGCTAGTGGTTTGGAACTCAGCACAGATACGCAGTATTTT. Its protein is CASGLELSTDTQYF.

V and J are TRBV27 and TRBJ2-7, with 11 bases fitting TRBD1. CDR3 length: 16 amino acids. CDR1 is MNHEY, CDR2 SMNVEV, per germline (reference sequence). With 3 bases clipped from V and 0 bases from J, the junction kept 4 bases outside the gene matches. DNA for the CDR3: TGTGCCAGCAGTTTGGCCGGGACAGGGGGCTCCTACGAGCAGTACTTC. Translating gives CASSLAGTGGSYEQYF.

J is TRBJ2-7 and V is TRBV27, with unresolved D. The V and J ends lost 6 bases and 3 bases respectively, with 21 bases between them. CDR3 size: 16 residues. The germline V gene has CDR1 MNHEY and CDR2 SMNVEV (reference sequence). DNA for the CDR3: TGTGCCAGCAGCCCCTCCGTAGGGCCCTCTTACTACGAGCAGTACTTC. Its protein product is CASSPSVGPSYYEQYF.

The chain has TRBV18 and TRBJ2-3, with D unclear. This CDR3 contains 14 residues. Trimming left V 5 bases short and J 7 bases short, with 16 bases between. Germline CDR1 reads KGHSH; CDR2 reads LQKENI. The CDR3 sequence is CASSSRGPKNTQYF. As DNA, the CDR3 is TGTGCCAGCTCATCCCGCGGACCCAAGAATACGCAGTATTTT.

This clone was observed once. V is TRBV9 and J is TRBJ2-5; D unresolved. Germline V gives CDR1 SGDLS, CDR2 YYNGEE. The ends were cut back, 3 bases at V and 1 base at J, with 13 bases in the middle. The length of the CDR3 is 15 residues. CDR3 coding DNA: TGTGCCAGCAGCGAGTCGTTTTTTCCCCAAGAGACCCAGTACTTC. It translates to CASSESFFPQETQYF.

The chain carries TRBV5-6 and TRBJ2-5, with D maybe TRBD2 (7 bases). Trimming took 0 bases from V and 5 from J, leaving 14 bases between them. In germline, CDR1 is SGHDT, CDR2 YYEEEE. The CDR3 length is 15 residues. The CDR3 DNA reads as TGTGCCAGCAGCTTGGTGTGGGGGGGCTCCGAGACCCAGTACTTC. Its protein is CASSLVWGGSETQYF. The variable domain in full, completed from reference TRBV5-6 and TRBJ2-5, reads DAGVTQSPTHLIKTRGQQVTLRCSPKSGHDTVSWYQQALGQGPQFIFQYYEEEERQRGNFPDRFSGHQFPNYSSELNVNALLLGDSALYLCASSLVWGGSETQYFGPGTRLLVL.

The rearrangement links TRBV4-1 to TRBJ2-2, with 7 bases that match TRBD2. This CDR3 comprises 15 residues. The V gene end was trimmed by 4 bases and the J gene end by 3 bases; junction bases not matched to a gene: 5. Germline CDR1 reads MGHRA; CDR2 reads YSYEKL. The CDR3 coding sequence is TGCGCCAGCAGCCTTGGGAGGGCGGACACCGGGGAGCTGTTTTTT. Translation gives CASSLGRADTGELFF.

V and J are TRBV4-2 and TRBJ2-7; possibly TRBD1 for D (6 bases). Germline CDR1 and CDR2: LGHNA and YNFKEQ. This CDR3 spans 14 amino acids. V lost 0 bases, J lost 6 bases, and 12 bases lay in between. CDR3 DNA sequence: TGTGCCAGCAGCCAAGATCTGGGCAGGGGCGAGCAGTACTTC. Residues: CASSQDLGRGEQYF.

V gene TRBV11-3 combines with J gene TRBJ2-5; no clear D. Germline V CDR1 and CDR2: SGHNT, YENEEA. V gave up 3 bases and J gave up 1 base, with 9 bases separating them. The CDR3 has 14 amino acids. The chain's CDR3 is CASSFVDLQETQYF. The CDR3 coding sequence is TGTGCCAGCAGCTTCGTGGACCTCCAAGAGACCCAGTACTTC.

The chain has TRBV6-5 and TRBJ2-1, with 10 bases lining up with TRBD2. This CDR3 has 15 amino acids. Germline V gene sequence: CDR1 MNHEY, CDR2 SVGAGI. The V gene end was trimmed by 6 bases and the J gene end by 8 bases; junction bases not matched to a gene: 10. CDR3 amino acids: CASSGSGRVWDEQFF. CDR3 bases: TGTGCCAGCAGCGGAAGCGGGAGGGTTTGGGATGAGCAGTTCTTC.

This sequence joins TRBV5-1 and TRBJ2-2; 9 positions agree with TRBD2. The CDR3 is 16 amino acids. V shed 1 base and J 2 bases; nucleotides not matched to a gene: 3. CDR1 and CDR2 (germline): SGHRS, YFSETQ. CDR3 region: CASSLLAGVNTGELFF. As DNA, the CDR3 is TGCGCCAGCAGCTTGTTAGCGGGAGTTAACACCGGGGAGCTGTTTTTT. The whole variable domain, filled in from reference TRBV5-1 and TRBJ2-2, reads KAGVTQTPRYLIKTRGQQVTLSCSPISGHRSVSWYQQTPGQGLQFLFEYFSETQRNKGNFPGRFSGRQFSNSRSEMNVSTLELGDSALYLCASSLLAGVNTGELFFGEGSRLTVL.

V is TRBV7-9 and J is TRBJ2-3; a possible D gene is TRBD2 (5 bases). CDR1 is SEHNR, CDR2 FQNEAQ, per germline (reference sequence). V lost 5 bases and J lost 1, with 22 bases in between. The CDR3 contains 18 residues. Written as DNA, the CDR3 is TGTGCCAGCAGCAAAAGGGCCGGATCTCCGAGGGGCACAGATACGCAGTATTTT. As protein: CASSKRAGSPRGTDTQYF.

CDR3 protein: CAWSVVKGIGYGYTF. The CDR3 DNA sequence: TGTGCCTGGAGTGTAGTAAAGGGTATAGGCTATGGCTACACCTTC. The chain links TRBV30 to TRBJ1-2; D is unclear. The CDR3 totals 15 residues. V lost 0 bases and J 4 bases, leaving 15 bases between the germline ends. Germline CDR1 GTSNPN, CDR2 SVGIG (reference sequence). Combining the CDR3 with reference TRBV30 and TRBJ1-2 gives the whole variable domain SQTIHQWPATLVQPVGSPLSLECTVEGTSNPNLYWYRQAAGRGLQLLFYSVGIGQISSEVPQNLSASRPQDRQFILSSKKLLLSDSGFYLCAWSVVKGIGYGYTFGSGTRLTVV.

The chain carries TRBV9 and TRBJ2-7; D possibly matches TRBD1 or TRBD2 (5 bases each). Germline V gene sequence: CDR1 SGDLS, CDR2 YYNGEE. This CDR3 spans 17 amino acids. Trimming pared 4 bases from V and 0 bases from J, leaving 20 bases between. The CDR3 nucleotides read TGTGCCAGCAGCCCGACAGACCCCGGGACGGGCTCCTACGAGCAGTACTTC. The encoded protein is CASSPTDPGTGSYEQYF.

V and J are TRBV10-1 and TRBJ1-2, with D unresolved. The CDR3 has 14 amino acids. Deletions cut 7 bases from V and 0 bases from J, with 12 bases between. Germline V gene data show CDR1 as WNHNN and CDR2 as SYGVQD (reference sequence). CDR3 sequence reads: CASIGISTNYGYTF. CDR3 in DNA: TGCGCCAGCATAGGGATATCCACTAACTATGGCTACACCTTC.